What follows is one T cell receptor (beta chain) and its context. Its target is not known. This record comes from a study of graft-versus-host responses after intestinal transplantation. Study-level background: Recipients obtained multivisceral, liver-intestinal, or isolated intestinal transplants. The recipients all started with anti-thymocyte globulin induction and then took tacrolimus and steroids for around 3 years. Overall study findings and caveats: The presence of high graft-versus-host to host-versus-graft clonal ratios in allografts characterized patients with graft-donor T cell macrochimerism.

TCRdb's table, derived via immunoSEQ multiplex PCR, lists solely in-frame clones and lacks some. In the table there are tens of thousands of clones, just under 95% of which are singletons. This CDR3 is built from 15 residues. The germline V gene encodes CDR1 SGHTA and CDR2 FQGTGA. Trimming removed 1 base at V and 4 bases at J, with 11 bases between. The sequence derives from a human donor who received an intestinal transplant. The material sequenced was unstimulated CD8+ T cells sorted from spleen or lymph node cells, taken before intestinal transplant. V usage is TRBV7-3 and J usage is TRBJ2-1; D remains unclear. The DNA for the CDR3 is TGTGCCAGCAGCTTAAGATTCGACTCGTACAATGAGCAGTTCTTC. Encoded protein: CASSLRFDSYNEQFF.